This entry describes one TCR beta chain. J gave up 5 bases and V 3 bases, and 6 bases lay outside the gene matches. CDR3 length: 14 residues. Germline CDR1 LNHDA, CDR2 SQIVND (reference sequence). TCR beta chains were sequenced at survey level with immunoSEQ. Repertoires were generated with immunoSEQ multiplex PCR, while TCRdb's copy carries only in-frame clones and drops some. The sample contains tens of thousands of clones, 90% to 95% of which appear only once. The chain carries TRBV19 and TRBJ2-7; 8 nucleotides agree with TRBD1. The clonotype was recovered from a man aged 35-49 years with rheumatoid arthritis. Material: PBMCs. The CDR3 region is CASSMDREVDEQYF. The CDR3 region has the DNA TGTGCCAGTAGTATGGACAGGGAAGTCGACGAGCAGTACTTC.